This T cell receptor (beta chain) comes out of a study of blood T cell repertoires in COVID-19. The V end was cut by 6 bases, the J end by 2 bases, with 15 bases between. The CDR3 covers 15 residues. CDR1 and CDR2 from the germline V gene are MNHNY and SVGAGI (reference sequence). The assay was immunoSEQ multiplex PCR, and TCRdb's table has in-frame clones only and misses some. This repertoire shows around 480,000 clones, about 91% found once; its top ten account for 10% to 15%. The sample taken for sequencing was peripheral blood. This clonotype originated in a woman aged 45-60 years with COVID-19, enrolled during active disease. The V gene is TRBV6-6, the J gene TRBJ2-3, with D possibly matching TRBD2 (5 bases). CDR3 DNA: TGTGCCAGCAGCGATGAAGAGGGATACACAGATACGCAGTATTTT. This encodes CASSDEEGYTDTQYF.